Each of the 27 T cell receptor beta chains below was sequenced from the same sample in a study of blood T cells in healthy people across ages. Sample-barcoded 5' priming and a J-beta primer mix drove a second PCR of about 6 to 12 cycles. TCRdb independently ran MiXCR on the 5' RACE reads; one entry per CDR3 protein. The data contain over 1,500,000 distinct CDR3 sequences, about two fifths of them singletons. Sequencing used blood. These receptors were taken from a human donor in good health.

This clonotype was seen more than once but under ten times. The junction does not match germline at one end; this may be a read error. The chain joins TRBV24-1 to TRBJ2-6; 8 bases match TRBD1. Germline CDR1 and CDR2: KGHDR and SFDVKD. There are 14 residues in the CDR3. The DNA of the CDR3 is TGTGCCACCTGTGACTTACAGGGGGGCAACGTCCTGACTTTC. Amino acid sequence: CATCDLQGGNVLTF.

The chain employs TRBV7-2 and TRBJ2-1, with TRBD2 identical over 7 bases. The CDR3 consists of 18 residues. Germline V gene data show CDR1 as SGHTA and CDR2 as FQGNSA. Trimming took 2 bases from V and 0 from J; bases not matched to a gene: 10. The CDR3 region has the DNA TGTGCCAGCAGCTTACGGGGGACTACCTTCGGCTCCTACAATGAGCAGTTCTTC. Its translation: CASSLRGTTFGSYNEQFF.

V usage is TRBV28 and J usage is TRBJ2-1; 9 bases agree with TRBD1. The trim removed 7 bases at V and 0 bases at J, leaving 10 bases unmatched. The CDR3 contains 17 residues. Germline CDR1 MDHEN, CDR2 SYDVKM. The CDR3 DNA reads TGTGCCAGCATCAGGACAGGGGTCCCCTCCTCCTACAATGAGCAGTTCTTC. This gives the protein CASIRTGVPSSYNEQFF.

The rearrangement uses TRBV24-1 and TRBJ1-1; TRBD1 might be the D (6 bases). This CDR3 spans 13 amino acids. Trimming stripped 7 bases from V and 2 bases from J, with 10 bases between. CDR1 is KGHDR and CDR2 is SFDVKD in the germline V gene. In DNA, the CDR3 is TGTGCCACCAGACAGGGCGCCAACACTGAAGCTTTCTTT. It specifies CATRQGANTEAFF.

This chain connects TRBV20-1 to TRBJ1-5, with 11 bases that match TRBD1. The CDR3 is made up of 18 amino acids. CDR1 is DFQATT and CDR2 is SNEGSKA in the germline V gene (reference sequence). V shed 3 bases, J shed 4 bases, and the junction held 14 bases outside the gene matches. CDR3 coding DNA: TGCAGTGCTAGTCTTACCGGGACAGGGGGTTTTAATAATCAGCCCCAGCATTTT. Translation gives CSASLTGTGGFNNQPQHF.

V gene TRBV5-1 combines with J gene TRBJ1-2; the D is unclear. This CDR3 contains 13 residues. CDR1 and CDR2 from the germline V gene are SGHRS and YFSETQ. V gave up 4 bases and J gave up 6 bases, with 13 bases separating them. This chain's CDR3 is CASSITPWDGYTF. The CDR3 DNA follows: TGCGCCAGCAGCATCACTCCCTGGGATGGCTACACCTTC.

The chain has TRBV11-2 and TRBJ2-3; 16 nucleotides match TRBD2. The CDR3 runs 21 residues. Unmatched junction bases numbered 11, after V lost 0 bases and J lost 2 bases. Germline V lookup: CDR1 SGHAT, CDR2 FQNNGV. CDR3 nucleotide sequence: TGTGCCAGCAGCTTAGAGTCACCGGGACTAGCGGGGGGGCCCTTCACAGATACGCAGTATTTT. Amino acids: CASSLESPGLAGGPFTDTQYF.

This clonotype was observed a handful of times. The rearrangement links TRBV12-3 or TRBV12-4 to TRBJ2-4, with D tentatively TRBD2 (6 bases). This CDR3 contains 15 residues. The V gene lost 4 bases and the J gene lost 8 bases, with 18 bases spanning the gap. The CDR3 DNA follows: TGTGCCAGCAGTTCCGGTGGGACTTACGAGGACATTCAGTACTTC. The encoded protein is CASSSGGTYEDIQYF.

This clonotype was counted a few times. The gene calls are TRBV20-1 and TRBJ2-5; D remains ambiguous. This CDR3 is 13 amino acids long. Deletions cut 2 bases from V and 5 bases from J, with 12 bases between. CDR1 and CDR2 from the germline V gene are DFQATT and SNEGSKA (reference sequence). CDR3 protein: CSARIPDLETQYF. For the CDR3, the DNA is TGCAGTGCTAGAATTCCCGACCTGGAGACCCAGTACTTC.

CDR3 residues: CSARDFVGKTEAFF. The CDR3 DNA is TGCAGTGCTAGAGATTTCGTGGGGAAGACTGAAGCTTTCTTT. The chain couples TRBV20-1 to TRBJ1-1; D gene uncertain. This CDR3 has 14 residues. Per the germline V gene, CDR1 is DFQATT and CDR2 is SNEGSKA (reference sequence). The ends were cut back, 0 bases at V and 5 bases at J, with 13 bases in the middle.

This clonotype came up a few times. V gene TRBV7-2 combines with J gene TRBJ1-1; possible D gene TRBD1, 6 bases. CDR3 length: 16 amino acids. The V gene lost 0 bases and the J gene lost 4 bases, with 15 bases spanning the gap. Per germline, CDR1 SGHTA and CDR2 FQGNSA. The CDR3 region is CASSLARGSWGTEAFF. CDR3 sequence (DNA): TGTGCCAGCAGCTTAGCGAGGGGGAGTTGGGGCACTGAAGCTTTCTTT.

In its sample, this clonotype was seen a few times. The CDR3 sequence: CASRKGTEGTDTQYF. CDR3 coding DNA: TGTGCCAGCAGGAAGGGGACCGAGGGGACAGATACGCAGTATTTT. V and J are TRBV6-2 or TRBV6-3 and TRBJ2-3; D might be TRBD1 or TRBD2, each matching 5 bases. Germline CDR1 is MNHEY and CDR2 is SVGEGT. There are 15 residues in the CDR3. V lost 6 bases and J 3 bases, leaving 16 bases between the germline ends.

About this clonotype: A junction end diverges from the germline sequence, so it may reflect a read error. The V and J genes are TRBV6-1 and TRBJ1-1, with D possibly matching TRBD1 (6 bases). CDR1 and CDR2 (germline): MNHNS, SASEGT. The CDR3 contains 14 residues. The CDR3 nucleotides are TGTGCCGGCAGTCAACAGGGCACTCTGGGTGAAGCTTTCTTT. This encodes CAGSQQGTLGEAFF.

V is TRBV5-1 and J is TRBJ2-4; 8 bases are shared with TRBD1. The tail of the sequence fits TRBJ2-7 better, so the J call may be wrong. Germline CDR1 reads SGHRS; CDR2 reads YFSETQ. This CDR3 has 12 amino acids. The CDR3 bases are TGCGCCAGCAGCTTTGACAGGGGCGAGCAGTACTTC. Protein: CASSFDRGEQYF.

This rearrangement joins TRBV21-1 to TRBJ2-1; the table's D call of TRBD1 was not tested on the DNA. TRBV21-1 is recorded as a pseudogene. This CDR3 region has 13 residues. The CDR3 nucleotides read TGTGCCAGCAGCAAACGGGGGCACACCATTCAGTTCTTC. Translated, it gives CASSKRGHTIQFF.

Details on this clonotype: At one of its ends the junction is not consistent with the germline gene, which may arise from a read error. The chain couples TRBV12-3 or TRBV12-4 to TRBJ1-1, with D unclear. The length of the CDR3 is 18 residues. CDR3 sequence reads: CASSLVILGGRMNTGAFF. CDR3 nucleotide sequence: TGTGCCAGCAGTTTGGTAATCCTCGGAGGACGGATGAACACTGGAGCTTTCTTT.

This sequence joins TRBV7-9 and TRBJ2-7; D gene unclear. The V end lost 5 bases, the J end lost 12 bases, and 17 bases lay between the germline ends. Germline CDR1 reads SEHNR; CDR2 reads FQNEAQ (reference sequence). The CDR3 covers 12 residues. CDR3 in DNA: TGTGCCAGCAGCCGTTTAGGAAACATTCGGTACTTC. Translating gives CASSRLGNIRYF.

There are a few counts of this clonotype. The V and J genes are TRBV7-2 and TRBJ2-3; the D call may be TRBD1 or TRBD2 (6 bases each). Trimming removed 0 bases at V and 2 bases at J, with 15 bases between. Germline lookup yields CDR1 SGHTA and CDR2 FQGNSA. The CDR3 runs to 17 residues. The chain's CDR3 is CASSLAGTGTYTDTQYF. CDR3 bases: TGTGCCAGCAGCTTAGCTGGTACAGGGACTTACACAGATACGCAGTATTTT. The variable domain in full, with the rest retrieved from reference TRBV7-2 and TRBJ2-3, is GAGVSQSPSNKVTEKGKDVELRCDPISGHTALYWYRQSLGQGLEFLIYFQGNSAPDKSGLPSDRFSAERTGGSVSTLTIQRTQQEDSAVYLCASSLAGTGTYTDTQYFGPGTRLTVL.

This sequence joins TRBV9 and TRBJ1-2; TRBD1 is a possible D gene (5 bases). Trimming left V 0 bases short and J 4 bases short, with 13 bases between. The germline V gene encodes CDR1 SGDLS and CDR2 YYNGEE. The CDR3 runs 15 residues. The CDR3 region has the DNA TGTGCCAGCAGCGTAGGAGGGGTGGGTGTCTATGGCTACACCTTC. Translated, it gives CASSVGGVGVYGYTF.

The chain has TRBV5-1 and TRBJ1-2; D ambiguous. Germline loops: CDR1 SGHRS, CDR2 YFSETQ. The CDR3 consists of 14 residues. Trimming removed 5 bases at V and 3 bases at J, with 14 bases between. CDR3 DNA sequence: TGCGCCAGCAGGTTTATGACGGGAGACTATGGCTACACCTTC. This codes for CASRFMTGDYGYTF.

This clonotype occurred a few times. The genes are TRBV6-1 and TRBJ2-1; D may be TRBD1 (5 bases). Trimming shortened V by 5 bases and J by 10 bases, and 6 bases separated the two germline ends. Per the germline V gene, CDR1 is MNHNS and CDR2 is SASEGT. CDR3 length: 10 residues. Here the CDR3 reads CASSWTEQFF. The DNA for the CDR3 is TGTGCCAGCAGTTGGACAGAGCAGTTCTTC.

The V gene is TRBV24-1, the J gene TRBJ2-1, with TRBD1 matching over 11 bases. CDR3 size: 15 residues. V trimming: 4 bases; J trimming: 9 bases; junction bases outside the gene matches: 7. CDR1 KGHDR and CDR2 SFDVKD come from the germline V gene. The CDR3 reads CATSETDRGHGEQFF. CDR3 DNA: TGTGCCACCAGTGAGACGGACAGGGGGCACGGTGAGCAGTTCTTC.

The chain is built from TRBV20-1 and TRBJ1-2, with D possibly being TRBD1 (6 bases). Looked up from germline, CDR1 is DFQATT and CDR2 is SNEGSKA (reference sequence). The V end lost 6 bases, the J end lost 5 bases, and 19 bases lay between the germline ends. CDR3 size: 14 residues. CDR3 DNA sequence: TGCAGTGCAACCTCCCAGAGGGGGGCGTATGGCTACACCTTC. The encoded protein is CSATSQRGAYGYTF.

The chain uses TRBV7-2 and TRBJ2-3; TRBD1 is a possible D gene (5 bases). V was shortened by 5 bases and J by 7 bases, with 13 bases between the two germline ends. CDR3 size: 13 residues. Germline lookup yields CDR1 SGHTA and CDR2 FQGNSA. In DNA form, the CDR3 reads TGTGCCAGCAGCGCCTATCAGGGATATACGCAGTATTTT. As protein: CASSAYQGYTQYF.

In regard to this clonotype: The junction departs from the called germline gene at one end, perhaps through a read error. The chain employs TRBV12-3 or TRBV12-4 and TRBJ1-2, with D uncertain. The CDR3 is 14 residues long. CDR3 region: CAGSLNPGIDGYTF. Here the CDR3 DNA reads TGTGCCGGCAGTTTGAATCCGGGGATCGATGGCTACACCTTC.

The rearrangement uses TRBV28 and TRBJ2-5; 7 bases line up with TRBD2. After removal of 2 bases from V and 3 bases from J, the junction contained 12 bases not matched to a gene. In germline, CDR1 is MDHEN, CDR2 SYDVKM. This CDR3 contains 17 residues. The CDR3 DNA reads as TGTGCCAGCAGTTTAGGACGGGATCCGGGGGGTAAAGAGACCCAGTACTTC. This gives the protein CASSLGRDPGGKETQYF.

The chain employs TRBV4-3 and TRBJ2-7, with TRBD1 identical over 9 bases. The CDR3 runs 15 residues. V shed 1 base, J shed 6 bases, and the junction held 7 bases outside the gene matches. The germline V gene encodes CDR1 LGHNA and CDR2 YSLEER. CDR3 DNA: TGCGCCAGCAGCCAAGTCGGGACAGGGTATTCCGAGCAGTACTTC. This translates into CASSQVGTGYSEQYF.